This passage covers 20 T cell receptor beta chains from one sample sequenced in a study of T cell responses to AZD1222 COVID-19 vaccine. The protocol was immunoSEQ multiplex PCR, while the TCRdb copy is restricted to in-frame clones and leaves out a portion. Seen here are about 84,000 clones, approximately 90% observed once, and the top ten hold approximately 1.5%. The specimen comprised peripheral blood, sampled on day 0 of AZD1222 vaccination. All receptors come from an adult in good health.

The genes are TRBV9 and TRBJ1-6; 7 nucleotides align to TRBD1. Per germline, CDR1 SGDLS and CDR2 YYNGEE. The CDR3 length is 15 residues. The trim removed 0 bases at V and 10 bases at J, leaving 7 bases unmatched. This CDR3 is CASSVAAQGKSPLHF. CDR3 DNA: TGTGCCAGCAGCGTAGCGGCACAGGGGAAATCACCCCTCCACTTT.

This chain connects TRBV11-2 to TRBJ2-1, with D maybe TRBD1 (6 bases). Trimming cost V 5 bases and J 2 bases, with 16 bases left between them. CDR1 is SGHAT and CDR2 is FQNNGV in the germline V gene. This CDR3 contains 16 residues. CDR3 sequence reads: CASSRGSGTTYNEQFF. The CDR3 DNA sequence: TGTGCCAGCAGCCGGGGTTCTGGGACAACCTACAATGAGCAGTTCTTC.

This chain connects TRBV30 to TRBJ2-1; 10 bases are a match to TRBD2. Germline V gene sequence: CDR1 GTSNPN, CDR2 SVGIG (reference sequence). The CDR3 runs to 15 residues. With V trimmed by 0 bases and J by 10 bases, 9 bases remained unmatched. This CDR3 reads CAWSVLSGRAGEQFF. The CDR3, as DNA: TGTGCCTGGAGTGTACTGAGCGGGAGGGCCGGGGAGCAGTTCTTC.

The genes are TRBV27 and TRBJ2-3; 7 bases align to TRBD2. The germline V gene has CDR1 MNHEY and CDR2 SMNVEV (reference sequence). V shed 4 bases, J shed 0 bases, and the junction held 4 bases outside the gene matches. This CDR3 contains 15 residues. The CDR3 DNA reads as TGTGCCAGCAGTTCTAGCGGTATTAGCACAGATACGCAGTATTTT. Amino acid sequence: CASSSSGISTDTQYF.

The gene calls are TRBV6-4 and TRBJ2-3; D might be TRBD1 (5 bases). With 2 bases removed from V and 5 bases from J, the gap between germline ends came to 20 bases. This CDR3 comprises 17 residues. CDR1 is MRHNA and CDR2 is SNTAGT in the germline V gene. The CDR3 sequence is CASSDRVGQGNRDTQYF. CDR3 nucleotides: TGTGCCAGCAGTGACCGGGTTGGTCAGGGCAATCGAGATACGCAGTATTTT.

V gene TRBV10-3 combines with J gene TRBJ1-1; D is perhaps TRBD1 (5 bases). Germline-derived CDR1 and CDR2 are ENHRY and SYGVKD. The CDR3 loop spans 15 amino acids. V gave up 6 bases and J gave up 1 base, with 15 bases separating them. The DNA for the CDR3 is TGTGCCATCAGGGATCCAGGGACGGAGAACACTGAAGCTTTCTTT. Protein: CAIRDPGTENTEAFF.

This sequence joins TRBV30 and TRBJ1-5; 10 nucleotides agree with TRBD1. Trimming removed 2 bases from V and 4 bases from J; junction bases left unmatched: 11. The CDR3 consists of 17 residues. CDR1 and CDR2 (germline): GTSNPN, SVGIG (reference sequence). The CDR3 sequence is CAWSHGTGVRLNQPQHF. CDR3 bases: TGTGCCTGGAGTCACGGGACAGGGGTTCGTTTGAATCAGCCCCAGCATTTT.

V is TRBV4-3 and J is TRBJ1-1; D not resolved. Trimming removed 0 bases at V and 1 base at J, with 9 bases between. The CDR3 runs 15 residues. Germline V gene sequence: CDR1 LGHNA, CDR2 YSLEER. CDR3 bases: TGCGCCAGCAGCCAAGATCGGAGGACGAACACTGAAGCTTTCTTT. This codes for CASSQDRRTNTEAFF.

With respect to this clone: Other DNA sequences within the sample encode an identical CDR3. The chain has TRBV30 and TRBJ2-5; D gene uncertain. Germline V gene data show CDR1 as GTSNPN and CDR2 as SVGIG (reference sequence). The CDR3 spans 11 residues. V was cut by 3 bases and J by 4 bases, with 6 bases left in between. CDR3 nucleotides: TGTGCCTGGAGCCCCCGAGAGACCCAGTACTTC. Its protein product is CAWSPRETQYF.

The genes are TRBV6-1 and TRBJ2-3; possible D gene TRBD1, 5 bases. Between the trimmed V and J ends, which lost 0 bases and 2 bases, there was a span of 12 bases. Looked up from germline, CDR1 is MNHNS and CDR2 is SASEGT. The CDR3 contains 16 residues. Here the CDR3 DNA reads TGTGCCAGCAGTGAAGCTGCAGGGCGATACACAGATACGCAGTATTTT. This gives the protein CASSEAAGRYTDTQYF.

This chain uses TRBV23-1 with TRBJ1-1; D call uncertain. TRBV23-1 is an ORF for which the function is uncertain. Deletions cut 0 bases from V and 7 bases from J, with 9 bases between. CDR3 length equals 13 residues. The CDR3 nucleotides read TGCGCCAGCAGTCAATCCGGGTTGGATGAAGCTTTCTTT. Its translation: CASSQSGLDEAFF.

The V call is TRBV6-2 or TRBV6-3, the J call TRBJ1-2; 8 positions agree with TRBD1. Germline V CDR1 and CDR2: MNHEY, SVGEGT. V gave up 4 bases and J gave up 4 bases; unmatched junction bases: 2. This CDR3 has 13 amino acids. The CDR3 nucleotides read TGTGCCAGCAGTTCTGACAGGGGCTATGGCTACACCTTC. It specifies CASSSDRGYGYTF.

This clone was recorded once. This chain joins TRBV5-5 and TRBJ2-5, with D tentatively TRBD1 or TRBD2 (7 bases each). V dropped 0 bases and J dropped 1 base, with 13 bases sitting between them. This CDR3 spans 16 amino acids. CDR1 is SGHKS, CDR2 YYEKEE, per germline (reference sequence). CDR3 nucleotide sequence: TGTGCCAGCAGCTTGGGGGAGGGGGCTACCCAAGAGACCCAGTACTTC. This codes for CASSLGEGATQETQYF.

The V gene is TRBV6-2 or TRBV6-3, the J gene TRBJ2-1, with D unresolved. The germline V and J ends were trimmed by 6 bases and 3 bases, with 18 bases remaining between them. This CDR3 comprises 16 residues. Germline V CDR1 and CDR2: MNHEY, SVGEGT. CDR3 DNA sequence: TGTGCCAGCAGCCCCGTCAGGCCGTCACGCTACAATGAGCAGTTCTTC. Its protein is CASSPVRPSRYNEQFF.

This clone is a singleton in its sample. The rearrangement uses TRBV5-5 and TRBJ1-3, with TRBD1 matching 8 bases. Germline values: CDR1 SGHKS, CDR2 YYEKEE (reference sequence). V was pared by 4 bases and J by 3 bases, with 15 bases of the junction left unmatched. The CDR3 totals 18 residues. CDR3 sequence reads: CASSPALPQGALGNTIYF. The DNA for the CDR3 is TGTGCCAGCAGCCCGGCCCTACCCCAGGGGGCGCTTGGAAACACCATATATTTT.

This CDR3 reads CSVGDVNIQYF. As DNA, the CDR3 is TGCAGCGTTGGGGACGTAAACATTCAGTACTTC. The chain joins TRBV29-1 to TRBJ2-4; D might be TRBD1 or TRBD2, each matching 5 bases. This CDR3 region has 11 residues. Trimming took off 4 bases at V and 6 bases at J, with 7 bases between the two ends. CDR1 is SQVTM, CDR2 ANQGSEA, per germline. Filled out from reference TRBV29-1 and TRBJ2-4, the complete variable domain reads SAVISQKPSRDICQRGTSLTIQCQVDSQVTMMFWYRQQPGQSLTLIATANQGSEATYESGFVIDKFPISRPNLTFSTLTVSNMSPEDSSIYLCSVGDVNIQYFGAGTRLSVL.

The CDR3: CASTPKSQGPLGETQYF. The CDR3, as DNA: TGTGCCAGCACCCCCAAGTCACAGGGACCCCTGGGAGAGACCCAGTACTTC. This rearrangement joins TRBV7-2 to TRBJ2-5; perhaps TRBD1 as D (6 bases). Germline values: CDR1 SGHTA, CDR2 FQGNSA. CDR3 length: 17 residues. V was clipped by 7 bases and J by 4 bases, with 25 bases between them.

The V and J genes are TRBV20-1 and TRBJ2-3; no clear D gene. In germline, CDR1 is DFQATT, CDR2 SNEGSKA (reference sequence). The CDR3 extends over 11 amino acids. V was trimmed by 3 bases and J by 5 bases, leaving 6 bases between them. The chain's CDR3 is CSASGRDTQYF. The CDR3 coding sequence is TGCAGTGCTAGTGGCAGAGATACGCAGTATTTT.

The rearrangement links TRBV6-1 to TRBJ2-3; possible D gene TRBD2, 5 bases. The CDR3 consists of 14 residues. Germline CDR1 MNHNS, CDR2 SASEGT. V lost 2 bases and J 7 bases, leaving 13 bases between the germline ends. DNA for the CDR3: TGTGCCAGCAGTGAACAGGACTCCAGGAATACGCAGTATTTT. This translates into CASSEQDSRNTQYF.

The V call is TRBV7-2, the J call TRBJ2-7, with TRBD2 identical over 12 bases. Germline V gene data show CDR1 as SGHTA and CDR2 as FQGNSA. V was pared by 1 base and J by 2 bases, with 3 bases of the junction left unmatched. The CDR3 runs 16 residues. CDR3 nucleotides: TGTGCCAGCAGCTTAGAACTAGCGGGAGGTACCTACGAGCAGTACTTC. This gives the protein CASSLELAGGTYEQYF.